This entry lists 23 T cell receptor beta chains sequenced from one sample in a study of graft-versus-host responses after intestinal transplantation. Produced via immunoSEQ multiplex PCR; TCRdb's table is partial and in-frame only. The table lists 5,000 or so clones, roughly 29% of them singletons. The sample here was alloreactive CD4+ T cells from a mixed lymphocyte reaction culture, taken before transplantation. Subset described: CFSE-low proliferating T cells sorted from roughly six-day pre-transplant mixed lymphocyte reaction (GvH or HvG direction). Every receptor here comes from a human patient who was an organ donor for intestinal transplantation.

This clone turned up a few times. This chain uses TRBV30 with TRBJ1-2; 7 bases are a match to TRBD1. Germline assignment: CDR1 GTSNPN and CDR2 SVGIG (reference sequence). V dropped 5 bases and J dropped 8; count of bases not matched to a gene: 8. This CDR3 region has 12 residues. The CDR3 DNA is TGTGCCTGGCCACAGGGGCAGAGGGGCTACACCTTC. Its translation is CAWPQGQRGYTF.

The chain recombines TRBV5-5 with TRBJ1-5; D not certain. This CDR3 has 13 residues. Germline CDR1 reads SGHKS; CDR2 reads YYEKEE (reference sequence). V lost 0 bases and J lost 5, with 6 bases in between. The CDR3 loop reads CASSLGAYQPQHF. DNA for the CDR3: TGTGCCAGCAGCTTGGGGGCGTATCAGCCCCAGCATTTT.

In its sample, this clone was seen a few times. The V call is TRBV18, the J call TRBJ2-7; D remains ambiguous. V lost 2 bases and J lost 2, with 13 bases in between. The germline V gene encodes CDR1 KGHSH and CDR2 LQKENI. The CDR3 spans 15 residues. DNA for the CDR3: TGTGCCAGCTCACCAGTTCTAAGCCCTACCTACGAGCAGTACTTC. Translation gives CASSPVLSPTYEQYF. The full variable domain, rest sourced from reference TRBV18 and TRBJ2-7, is NAGVMQNPRHLVRRRGQEARLRCSPMKGHSHVYWYRQLPEEGLKFMVYLQKENIIDESGMPKERFSAEFPKEGPSILRIQQVVRGDSAAYFCASSPVLSPTYEQYFGPGTRLTVT.

There are a few counts of this clone. This rearrangement joins TRBV7-7 to TRBJ2-5, with TRBD2 matching 7 bases. Germline V gives CDR1 SSHAT, CDR2 FNYEAQ (reference sequence). This CDR3 comprises 16 residues. Germline trimming cut 1 base from V and 4 bases from J; bases unmatched to any gene: 9. This CDR3 reads CASSLGSGGFGETQYF. The CDR3 region has the DNA TGTGCCAGCAGCTTAGGGTCCGGGGGGTTCGGAGAGACCCAGTACTTC.

In this sample, this clone turned up a few times. This sequence joins TRBV4-3 and TRBJ1-2, with D hard to call. V shed 0 bases and J shed 0 bases, with 11 bases lying between them. CDR1 is LGHNA and CDR2 is YSLEER in the germline V gene. The CDR3 loop spans 16 amino acids. The CDR3 reads CASSQEARASNYGYTF. Written as DNA, the CDR3 is TGCGCCAGCAGCCAAGAGGCGAGGGCCTCTAACTATGGCTACACCTTC.

CDR3 DNA sequence: TGTGCCAGCAGCTCAAGCCTAGCGGGGGGTTCAGATACGCAGTATTTT. Its translation is CASSSSLAGGSDTQYF. The rearrangement joins TRBV7-2 to TRBJ2-3; TRBD2 agrees at 11 bases. The germline V gene has CDR1 SGHTA and CDR2 FQGNSA. The V and J ends lost 4 bases and 4 bases, in that order; junction bases with no gene match: 7. CDR3 length: 16 residues. The full variable domain, rest sourced from reference TRBV7-2 and TRBJ2-3, is GAGVSQSPSNKVTEKGKDVELRCDPISGHTALYWYRQSLGQGLEFLIYFQGNSAPDKSGLPSDRFSAERTGGSVSTLTIQRTQQEDSAVYLCASSSSLAGGSDTQYFGPGTRLTVL.

The V gene is TRBV6-5, the J gene TRBJ1-2; 10 positions agree with TRBD1. The germline gives CDR1 MNHEY, CDR2 SVGAGI. Trimming took 5 bases from V and 0 from J; bases not matched to a gene: 0. The CDR3 length is 14 residues. This chain's CDR3 is CASSGQGANYGYTF. CDR3 coding DNA: TGTGCCAGCAGTGGACAGGGGGCTAACTATGGCTACACCTTC.

In this sample, this clone turned up a few times. The V gene is TRBV27, the J gene TRBJ2-1; 11 bases are a match to TRBD2. CDR3 length: 17 residues. Germline CDR1 is MNHEY and CDR2 is SMNVEV (reference sequence). With 6 bases clipped from V and 4 bases from J, the junction kept 11 bases outside the gene matches. CDR3 region: CASSFRPGTSGYNEQFF. The CDR3 DNA follows: TGTGCCAGCAGCTTCCGCCCCGGGACTAGCGGTTACAATGAGCAGTTCTTC.

This chain connects TRBV5-8 to TRBJ1-6; 7 bases match TRBD1. The CDR3 consists of 18 residues. Germline trimming cut 1 base from V and 2 bases from J; bases unmatched to any gene: 9. CDR1 is SGHTS, CDR2 YDEGEE, per germline. CDR3 amino acids: CASSLRTGVSTYNSPLHF. In nucleotides, the CDR3 is TGTGCCAGCAGCTTGCGGACAGGCGTATCCACCTATAATTCACCCCTCCACTTT.

Note on this clone: This specimen includes other DNA sequences encoding the same CDR3. V gene TRBV7-2 combines with J gene TRBJ2-2; 12 positions match TRBD2. This CDR3 is built from 15 residues. Per germline, CDR1 SGHTA and CDR2 FQGNSA. V lost 2 bases to trimming and J lost 6 bases; unmatched junction nucleotides: 1. The CDR3: CASSLTSGGPGELFF. As DNA, the CDR3 is TGTGCCAGCAGCTTAACTAGCGGGGGGCCCGGGGAGCTGTTTTTT.

This clone has a handful of counts. The rearrangement links TRBV7-2 to TRBJ2-7, with a weak D call TRBD1 (6 bases). V was trimmed by 5 bases and J by 3 bases, leaving 14 bases between them. In germline, CDR1 is SGHTA, CDR2 FQGNSA. The CDR3 is 14 amino acids. For the CDR3, the DNA is TGTGCCAGCAGCGTTCGCCGGGACAACTACGAGCAGTACTTC. It encodes CASSVRRDNYEQYF.

This clone has a handful of counts. The CDR3 reads CASSSFAGGYNEQFF. The CDR3 bases are TGTGCCAGCAGTAGTTTTGCGGGAGGATACAATGAGCAGTTCTTC. The V gene is TRBV6-6, the J gene TRBJ2-1; 8 bases fit TRBD2. Per germline, CDR1 MNHNY and CDR2 SVGAGI (reference sequence). This CDR3 comprises 15 residues. Trimming removed 5 bases from V and 4 bases from J; junction bases left unmatched: 7.

This clone occurred a few times. The chain recombines TRBV7-6 with TRBJ2-3; D ambiguous. Trimming removed 5 bases at V and 0 bases at J, with 15 bases between. Germline V lookup: CDR1 SGHVS, CDR2 FNYEAQ. The CDR3 contains 16 residues. The CDR3 nucleotides are TGTGCCAGCAGCGTCAGGACGGTTCCTAGCACAGATACGCAGTATTTT. Translating it yields CASSVRTVPSTDTQYF.

The chain joins TRBV28 to TRBJ1-5, with TRBD1 identical over 8 bases. The CDR3 length is 17 residues. CDR1 is MDHEN, CDR2 SYDVKM, per germline. V lost 4 bases and J lost 5; bases outside the gene matches: 13. CDR3 nucleotide sequence: TGTGCCAGCAGTTCCCTCCGACAGGGGAGGATGGATCAGCCCCAGCATTTT. It translates to CASSSLRQGRMDQPQHF.

This clone was recorded a few times. The chain combines TRBV9 with TRBJ1-2; tentative D call: TRBD1 (5 bases). Germline lookup yields CDR1 SGDLS and CDR2 YYNGEE. The CDR3 is 16 residues long. V dropped 0 bases and J dropped 8 bases, with 20 bases sitting between them. CDR3 sequence: CASSVDPQGGRGGYTF. The CDR3 region has the DNA TGTGCCAGCAGCGTAGACCCCCAGGGAGGTAGAGGGGGCTACACCTTC.

By share, this clone ranks as medium-sized. The chain recombines TRBV15 with TRBJ2-5; the match to TRBD2 covers 12 bases. Germline V gives CDR1 LNHNV, CDR2 YYDKDF (reference sequence). Unmatched junction bases numbered 0, after V lost 3 bases and J lost 4 bases. The CDR3 extends over 14 amino acids. CDR3 protein: CATSRTSGGETQYF. As DNA, the CDR3 is TGTGCCACCAGCAGGACTAGCGGGGGAGAGACCCAGTACTTC.

The chain joins TRBV5-4 to TRBJ2-3, with 10 bases fitting TRBD2. There are 19 residues in the CDR3. Germline loops: CDR1 SGHNT, CDR2 YYREEE (reference sequence). Trimming removed 0 bases from V and 2 bases from J; junction bases left unmatched: 12. The CDR3 sequence: CASSLGGSGRALSTDTQYF. CDR3 DNA sequence: TGTGCCAGCAGCTTGGGGGGGAGCGGGAGGGCCCTCTCCACAGATACGCAGTATTTT. Full variable domain (outside the CDR3, taken from reference TRBV5-4 and TRBJ2-3): ETGVTQSPTHLIKTRGQQVTLRCSSQSGHNTVSWYQQALGQGPQFIFQYYREEENGRGNFPPRFSGLQFPNYSSELNVNALELDDSALYLCASSLGGSGRALSTDTQYFGPGTRLTVL.

The chain links TRBV7-9 to TRBJ1-6; D is uncertain. The CDR3 consists of 17 residues. Trimming pared 3 bases from V and 9 bases from J, leaving 21 bases between. CDR1 SEHNR and CDR2 FQNEAQ come from the germline V gene (reference sequence). CDR3 bases: TGTGCCAGCAGCTTTGGGCAGCCCGTGCCCTCGAGTTCACCCCTCCACTTT. It codes for CASSFGQPVPSSSPLHF.

This sequence joins TRBV5-4 and TRBJ2-5; the D gene could be TRBD1 or TRBD2 (6 bases each). TRBJ2-7 matches the DNA end more closely, so the J call is doubtful. Germline V gives CDR1 SGHNT, CDR2 YYREEE (reference sequence). The CDR3 runs 14 residues. The CDR3 sequence is CASSLGGASYEQYF. The CDR3 DNA is TGTGCCAGCAGCTTGGGGGGGGCTAGCTACGAGCAGTACTTC.

This chain joins TRBV30 and TRBJ1-3, with D perhaps matching TRBD1 (5 bases). Germline CDR1 reads GTSNPN; CDR2 reads SVGIG (reference sequence). V was shortened by 3 bases and J by 0 bases, with 12 bases between the two germline ends. CDR3 length equals 15 residues. In DNA, the CDR3 is TGTGCCTGGAGCGGGGGAGTGATCTCTGGAAACACCATATATTTT. It specifies CAWSGGVISGNTIYF.

The rearrangement links TRBV30 to TRBJ2-3; either TRBD1 or TRBD2 may fit D (5 bases each). V gave up 7 bases and J gave up 1 base, with 18 bases separating them. The V gene's germline CDR1 is GTSNPN and CDR2 SVGIG (reference sequence). The CDR3 has 15 residues. The CDR3 loop reads CASIPRDAGTDTQYF. The CDR3 region has the DNA TGTGCCTCAATACCCAGGGACGCAGGCACAGATACGCAGTATTTT.

The V gene is TRBV13, the J gene TRBJ1-2; D call uncertain. CDR3 length: 13 residues. V was clipped by 4 bases and J by 10 bases, with 16 bases between them. CDR1 and CDR2 from the germline V gene are PRHDT and FYEKMQ (reference sequence). The CDR3 region is CASSSTNLGSYTF. The CDR3 nucleotides read TGTGCCAGCAGCTCGACAAACCTAGGGTCCTACACCTTC.

The CDR3 loop reads CASSVAGYLSGGEQFF. As DNA, the CDR3 is TGTGCCAGCAGCGTAGCTGGGTATCTGTCTGGCGGTGAGCAGTTCTTC. This chain joins TRBV9 and TRBJ2-1; D gene uncertain. V was clipped by 0 bases and J by 9 bases, with 19 bases between them. Germline V CDR1 and CDR2: SGDLS, YYNGEE. The CDR3 is made up of 16 amino acids.